One sample yielded the 8 T cell receptor beta chains listed below, sequenced in a study of blood T cell repertoires in COVID-19. TCRdb keeps only in-frame clones here, not all; method: immunoSEQ multiplex PCR. The data show 150,000 to 200,000 clones, roughly 80% seen once. The sample consisted of peripheral blood. The receptors originated from a woman in her 70s with COVID-19, enrolled during active disease.

This clone was observed a few times. This rearrangement joins TRBV18 to TRBJ1-1; D call uncertain. CDR3 length: 13 amino acids. V lost 6 bases and J lost 2, with 10 bases in between. Germline values: CDR1 KGHSH, CDR2 LQKENI. The CDR3 sequence: CASSQTENTEAFF. As DNA, the CDR3 is TGTGCCAGCTCCCAAACAGAAAACACTGAAGCTTTCTTT.

The chain joins TRBV30 to TRBJ1-4, with TRBD1 matching over 7 bases. The CDR3 is made up of 14 amino acids. Germline V lookup: CDR1 GTSNPN, CDR2 SVGIG (reference sequence). V lost 4 bases, J lost 3 bases, and 5 bases stayed unmatched. For the CDR3, the DNA is TGTGCCTGGACCCTGGGGACAGCTAATGAAAAACTGTTTTTT. As protein: CAWTLGTANEKLFF.

This chain connects TRBV10-3 to TRBJ1-3; TRBD1 agrees at 7 bases. Germline CDR1 ENHRY, CDR2 SYGVKD. The V gene end was trimmed by 6 bases and the J gene end by 0 bases; junction bases not matched to a gene: 5. This CDR3 is 15 amino acids long. The CDR3 here is CAIRGTALSGNTIYF. The CDR3 DNA is TGTGCCATCAGGGGGACAGCCCTCTCTGGAAACACCATATATTTT.

CDR3 in amino acids: CASSPMANPFNTGELFF. The CDR3 DNA sequence: TGCGCCAGCAGCCCCATGGCCAACCCCTTTAACACCGGGGAGCTGTTTTTT. The rearrangement uses TRBV5-1 and TRBJ2-2, with D uncertain. The CDR3 consists of 17 residues. The germline V gene encodes CDR1 SGHRS and CDR2 YFSETQ. V shed 4 bases and J shed 2 bases, with 18 bases lying between them.

The chain combines TRBV7-2 with TRBJ2-5; TRBD2 aligns across 8 bases. Germline lookup yields CDR1 SGHTA and CDR2 FQGNSA. This CDR3 has 15 residues. The V gene end was trimmed by 1 base and the J gene end by 6 bases; junction bases not matched to a gene: 7. CDR3 coding DNA: TGTGCCAGCAGCTTAGTACTAGCGGATAGAAAGACCCAGTACTTC. It translates to CASSLVLADRKTQYF.

This sequence joins TRBV5-6 and TRBJ1-6, with D maybe TRBD1 (6 bases). The V and J ends lost 4 bases and 9 bases respectively, with 20 bases between them. The CDR3 runs to 16 residues. The V gene's germline CDR1 is SGHDT and CDR2 YYEEEE. The CDR3 region has the DNA TGTGCCAGCAGCGTCCGCCGGGACACAAGAGGTTCACCCCTCCACTTT. It is translated as CASSVRRDTRGSPLHF.

This sequence joins TRBV18 and TRBJ2-1, with 7 bases matching TRBD2. V trimming: 1 base; J trimming: 6 bases; junction bases outside the gene matches: 3. CDR1 is KGHSH and CDR2 is LQKENI in the germline V gene. This CDR3 has 14 residues. CDR3 loop: CASSPLAGINEQFF. The CDR3, as DNA: TGTGCCAGCTCACCACTAGCGGGCATCAATGAGCAGTTCTTC.

This clone was seen once. This chain uses TRBV21-1 with TRBJ2-7; the table's D call, TRBD2, was not checked against the DNA. TRBV21-1 is given as a pseudogene. CDR3 size: 13 residues. The CDR3 is CAIGGGKPDEQYF. The DNA for the CDR3 is TGTGCCATCGGGGGAGGGAAGCCAGACGAGCAGTACTTC.